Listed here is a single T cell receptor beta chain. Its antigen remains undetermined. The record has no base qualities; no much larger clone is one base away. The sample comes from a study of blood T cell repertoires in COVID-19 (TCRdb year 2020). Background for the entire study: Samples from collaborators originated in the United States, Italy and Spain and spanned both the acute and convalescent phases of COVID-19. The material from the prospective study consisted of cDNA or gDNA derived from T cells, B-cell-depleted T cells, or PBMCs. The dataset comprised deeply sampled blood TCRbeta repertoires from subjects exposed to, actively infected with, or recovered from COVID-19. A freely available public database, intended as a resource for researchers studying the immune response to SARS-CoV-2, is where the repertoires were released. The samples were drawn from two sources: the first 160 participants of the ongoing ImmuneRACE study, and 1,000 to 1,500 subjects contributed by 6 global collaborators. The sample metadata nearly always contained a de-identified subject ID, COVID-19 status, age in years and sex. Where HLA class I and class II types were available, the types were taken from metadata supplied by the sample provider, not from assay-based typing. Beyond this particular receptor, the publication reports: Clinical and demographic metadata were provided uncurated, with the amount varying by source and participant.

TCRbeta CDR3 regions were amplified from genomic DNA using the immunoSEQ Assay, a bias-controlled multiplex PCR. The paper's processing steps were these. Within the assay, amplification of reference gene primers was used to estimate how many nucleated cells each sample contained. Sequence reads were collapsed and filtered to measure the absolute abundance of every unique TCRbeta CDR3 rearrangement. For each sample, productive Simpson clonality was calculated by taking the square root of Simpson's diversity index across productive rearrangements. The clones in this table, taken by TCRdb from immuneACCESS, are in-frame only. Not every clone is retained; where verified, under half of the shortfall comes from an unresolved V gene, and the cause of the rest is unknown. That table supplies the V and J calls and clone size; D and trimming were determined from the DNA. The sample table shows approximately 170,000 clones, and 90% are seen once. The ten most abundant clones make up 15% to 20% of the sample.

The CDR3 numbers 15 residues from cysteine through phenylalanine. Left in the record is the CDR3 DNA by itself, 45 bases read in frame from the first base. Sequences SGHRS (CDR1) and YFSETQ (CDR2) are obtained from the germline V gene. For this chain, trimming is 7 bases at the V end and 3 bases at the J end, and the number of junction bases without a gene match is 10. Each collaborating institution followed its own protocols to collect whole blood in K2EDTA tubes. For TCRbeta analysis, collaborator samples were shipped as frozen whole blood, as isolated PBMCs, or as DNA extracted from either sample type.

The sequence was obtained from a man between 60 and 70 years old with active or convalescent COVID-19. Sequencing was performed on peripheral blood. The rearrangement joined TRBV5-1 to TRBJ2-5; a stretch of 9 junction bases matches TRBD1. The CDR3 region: CASHTGTGRKETQYF. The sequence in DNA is TGCGCCAGCCACACCGGGACAGGGAGGAAAGAGACCCAGTACTTC.